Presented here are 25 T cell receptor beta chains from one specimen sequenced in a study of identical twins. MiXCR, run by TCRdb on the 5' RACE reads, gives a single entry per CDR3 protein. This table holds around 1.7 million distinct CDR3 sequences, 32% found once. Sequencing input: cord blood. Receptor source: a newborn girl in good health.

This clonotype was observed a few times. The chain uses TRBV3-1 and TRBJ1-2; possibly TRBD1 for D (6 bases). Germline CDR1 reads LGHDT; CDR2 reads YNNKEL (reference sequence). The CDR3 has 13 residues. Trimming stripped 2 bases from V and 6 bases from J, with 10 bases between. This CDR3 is CASSQSGGDGYTF. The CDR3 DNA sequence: TGTGCCAGCAGCCAATCGGGGGGCGATGGCTACACCTTC.

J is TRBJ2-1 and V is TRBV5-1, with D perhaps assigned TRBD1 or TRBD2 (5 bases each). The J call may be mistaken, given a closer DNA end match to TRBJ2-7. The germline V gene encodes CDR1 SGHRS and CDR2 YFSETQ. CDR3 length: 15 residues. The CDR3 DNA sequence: TGCGCCAGCAGGCTTACGTGGGGGTGGAACAATGAGCAGTACTTC. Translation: CASRLTWGWNNEQYF.

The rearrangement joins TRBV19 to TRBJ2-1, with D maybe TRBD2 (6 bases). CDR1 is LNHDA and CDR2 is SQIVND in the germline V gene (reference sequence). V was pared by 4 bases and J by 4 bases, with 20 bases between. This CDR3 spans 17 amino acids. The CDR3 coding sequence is TGTGCCAGTAGTAAAATCTGGCGGGACCCTCCATACAATGAGCAGTTCTTC. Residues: CASSKIWRDPPYNEQFF.

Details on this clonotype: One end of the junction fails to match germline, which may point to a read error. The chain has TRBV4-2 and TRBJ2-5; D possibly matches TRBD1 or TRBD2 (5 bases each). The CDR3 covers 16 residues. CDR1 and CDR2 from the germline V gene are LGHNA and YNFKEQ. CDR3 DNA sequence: TGTGCTAGCAGCCAAGTATTGCAGGGAGCGGACAATGAGCAGTACTTC. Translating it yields CASSQVLQGADNEQYF.

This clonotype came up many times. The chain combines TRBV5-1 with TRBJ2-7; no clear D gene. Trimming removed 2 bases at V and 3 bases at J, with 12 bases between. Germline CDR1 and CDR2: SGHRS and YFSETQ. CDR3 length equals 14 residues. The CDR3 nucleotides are TGCGCCAGCAGCTTAGACATCGTTAACTACGAGCAGTACTTC. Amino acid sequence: CASSLDIVNYEQYF.

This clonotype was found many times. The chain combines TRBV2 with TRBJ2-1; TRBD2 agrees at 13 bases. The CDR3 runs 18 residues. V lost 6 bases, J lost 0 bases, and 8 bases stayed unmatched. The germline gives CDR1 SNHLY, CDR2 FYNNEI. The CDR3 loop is CASSPTSGRWSSYNEQFF. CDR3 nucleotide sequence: TGTGCCAGCAGCCCGACTAGCGGGAGGTGGAGCTCCTACAATGAGCAGTTCTTC.

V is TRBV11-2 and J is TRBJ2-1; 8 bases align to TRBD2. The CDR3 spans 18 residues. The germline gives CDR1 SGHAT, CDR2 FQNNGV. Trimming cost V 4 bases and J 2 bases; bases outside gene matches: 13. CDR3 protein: CASSSLVAGPRTYNEQFF. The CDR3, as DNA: TGTGCCAGCAGCTCCCTCGTAGCGGGGCCGAGGACCTACAATGAGCAGTTCTTC.

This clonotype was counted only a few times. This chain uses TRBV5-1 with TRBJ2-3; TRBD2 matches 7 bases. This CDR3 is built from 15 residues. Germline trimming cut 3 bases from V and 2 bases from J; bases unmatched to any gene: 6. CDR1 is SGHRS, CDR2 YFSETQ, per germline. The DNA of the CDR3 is TGCGCCAGCAGCTGGAAGCGGGGAAACACAGATACGCAGTATTTT. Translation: CASSWKRGNTDTQYF.

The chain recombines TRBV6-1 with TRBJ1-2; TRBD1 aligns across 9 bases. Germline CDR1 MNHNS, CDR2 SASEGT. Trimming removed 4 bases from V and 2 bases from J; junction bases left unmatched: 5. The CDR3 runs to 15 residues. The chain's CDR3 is CASSAQGASNYGYTF. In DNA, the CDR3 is TGTGCCAGCAGTGCACAGGGGGCGTCCAACTATGGCTACACCTTC.

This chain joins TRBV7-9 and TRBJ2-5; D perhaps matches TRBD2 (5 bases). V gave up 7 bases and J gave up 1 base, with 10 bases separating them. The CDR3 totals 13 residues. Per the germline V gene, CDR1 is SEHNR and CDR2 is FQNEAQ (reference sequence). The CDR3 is CASTQEGQETQYF. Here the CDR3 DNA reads TGTGCCAGCACCCAAGAGGGCCAAGAGACCCAGTACTTC.

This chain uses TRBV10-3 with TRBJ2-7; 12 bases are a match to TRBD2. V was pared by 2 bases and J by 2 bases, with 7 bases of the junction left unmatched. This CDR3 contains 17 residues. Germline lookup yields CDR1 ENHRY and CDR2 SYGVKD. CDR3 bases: TGTGCCATCAGTGAGGCTTCGGGACTAGCGGGTGCCTACGAGCAGTACTTC. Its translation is CAISEASGLAGAYEQYF.

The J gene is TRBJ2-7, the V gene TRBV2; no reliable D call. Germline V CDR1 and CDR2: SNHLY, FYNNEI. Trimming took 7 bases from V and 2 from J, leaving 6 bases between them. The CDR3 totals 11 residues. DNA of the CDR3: TGTGCCAGCATATCCACCTACGAGCAGTACTTC. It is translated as CASISTYEQYF.

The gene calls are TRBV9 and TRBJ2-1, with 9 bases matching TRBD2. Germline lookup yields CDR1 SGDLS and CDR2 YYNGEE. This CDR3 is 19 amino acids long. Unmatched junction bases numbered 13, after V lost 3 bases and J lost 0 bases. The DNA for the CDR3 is TGTGCCAGCAGCGGATCCGGGACTAGCTACTACTGCTCCTACAATGAGCAGTTCTTC. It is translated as CASSGSGTSYYCSYNEQFF.

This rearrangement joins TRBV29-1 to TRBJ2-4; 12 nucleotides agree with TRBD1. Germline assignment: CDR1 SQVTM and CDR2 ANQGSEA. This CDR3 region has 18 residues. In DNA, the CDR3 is TGCAACGCTCAGGGGGGACAGGGGGCCATGGGGAAGTCAAACATTCAGTACTTC. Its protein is CNAQGGQGAMGKSNIQYF.

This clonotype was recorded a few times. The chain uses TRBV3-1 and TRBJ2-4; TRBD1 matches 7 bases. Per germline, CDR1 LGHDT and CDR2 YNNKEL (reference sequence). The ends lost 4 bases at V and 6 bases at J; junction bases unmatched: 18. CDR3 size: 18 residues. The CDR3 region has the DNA TGTGCCAGCAGCCCTAGTCCCGGGACAGTCCTGAGACCAAACATTCAGTACTTC. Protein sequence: CASSPSPGTVLRPNIQYF.

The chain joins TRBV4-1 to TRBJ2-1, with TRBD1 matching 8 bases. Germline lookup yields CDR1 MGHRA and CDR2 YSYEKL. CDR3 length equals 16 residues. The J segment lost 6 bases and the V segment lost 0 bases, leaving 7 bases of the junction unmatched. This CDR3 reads CASSQDRTGFFNEQFF. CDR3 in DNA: TGCGCCAGCAGCCAAGATAGGACAGGGTTTTTCAATGAGCAGTTCTTC.

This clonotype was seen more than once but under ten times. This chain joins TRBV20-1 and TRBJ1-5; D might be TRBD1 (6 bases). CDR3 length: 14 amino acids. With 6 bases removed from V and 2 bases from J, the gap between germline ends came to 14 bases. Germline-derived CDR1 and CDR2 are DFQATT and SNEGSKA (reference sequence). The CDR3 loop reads CSAHPRQGNQPQHF. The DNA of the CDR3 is TGCAGTGCCCATCCCCGACAGGGCAATCAGCCCCAGCATTTT.

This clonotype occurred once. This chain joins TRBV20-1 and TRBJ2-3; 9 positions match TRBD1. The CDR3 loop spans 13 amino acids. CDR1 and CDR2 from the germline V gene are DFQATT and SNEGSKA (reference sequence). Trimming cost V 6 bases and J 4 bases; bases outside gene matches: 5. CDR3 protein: CSAAQGASDTQYF. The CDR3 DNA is TGCAGTGCGGCACAGGGGGCGTCAGATACGCAGTATTTT.

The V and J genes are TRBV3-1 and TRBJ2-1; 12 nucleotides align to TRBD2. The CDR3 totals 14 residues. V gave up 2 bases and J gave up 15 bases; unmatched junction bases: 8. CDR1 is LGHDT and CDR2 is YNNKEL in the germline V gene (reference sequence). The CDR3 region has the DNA TGTGCCAGCAGCCAACTGACTAGCGGGAGTACCAGGTTCTTC. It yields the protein CASSQLTSGSTRFF.

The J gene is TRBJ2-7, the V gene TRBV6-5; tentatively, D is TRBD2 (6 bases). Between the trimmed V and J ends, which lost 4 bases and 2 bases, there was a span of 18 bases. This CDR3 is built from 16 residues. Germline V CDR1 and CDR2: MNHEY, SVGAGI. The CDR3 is CASSSWGWDLAYEQYF. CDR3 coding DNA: TGTGCCAGCAGTTCTTGGGGTTGGGACTTAGCCTACGAGCAGTACTTC.

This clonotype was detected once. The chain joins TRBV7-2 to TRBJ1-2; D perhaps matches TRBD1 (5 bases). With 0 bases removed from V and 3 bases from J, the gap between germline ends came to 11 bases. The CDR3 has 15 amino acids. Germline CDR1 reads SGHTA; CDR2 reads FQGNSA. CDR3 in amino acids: CASSLAQDSYYGYTF. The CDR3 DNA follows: TGTGCCAGCAGCTTAGCACAGGACTCTTACTATGGCTACACCTTC.

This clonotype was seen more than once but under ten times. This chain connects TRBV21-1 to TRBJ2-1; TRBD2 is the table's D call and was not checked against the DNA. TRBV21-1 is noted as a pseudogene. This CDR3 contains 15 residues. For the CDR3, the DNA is TGTGCCAGCATCGGCGGGATCCCCTCCTACAATGAGCAGTTCTTC. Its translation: CASIGGIPSYNEQFF.

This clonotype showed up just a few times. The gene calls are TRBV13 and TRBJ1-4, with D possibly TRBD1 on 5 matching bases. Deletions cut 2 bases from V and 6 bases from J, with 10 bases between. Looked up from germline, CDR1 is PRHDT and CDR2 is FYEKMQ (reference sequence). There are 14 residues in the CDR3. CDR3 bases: TGTGCCAGCAGCTTAAGGAGGGGAGATGAAAAACTGTTTTTT. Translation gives CASSLRRGDEKLFF.

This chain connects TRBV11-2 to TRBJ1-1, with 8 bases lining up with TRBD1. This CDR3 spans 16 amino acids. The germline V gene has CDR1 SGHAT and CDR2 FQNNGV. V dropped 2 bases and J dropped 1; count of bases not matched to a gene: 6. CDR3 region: CASSLYDRGRNTEAFF. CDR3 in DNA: TGTGCCAGCAGCTTATACGACAGGGGTCGGAACACTGAAGCTTTCTTT.

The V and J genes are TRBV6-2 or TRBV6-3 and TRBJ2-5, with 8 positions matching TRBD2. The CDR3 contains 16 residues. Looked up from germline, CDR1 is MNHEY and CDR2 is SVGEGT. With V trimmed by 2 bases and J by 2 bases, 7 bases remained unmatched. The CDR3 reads CASSYHQASGQETQYF. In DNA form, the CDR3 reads TGTGCCAGCAGTTACCACCAGGCTAGCGGGCAAGAGACCCAGTACTTC.